One and the same sample provided the 27 T cell receptor beta chains below, sequenced in a study of naive and memory T cell subsets. Findings and limits, study-wide: Naive repertoires, especially CD8, held a few larger clonotypes, possibly memory cells re-expressing CD45RA.

Which antigens these TCRs recognize remains unknown. Two oligonucleotides, mixed equimolar, formed the beta constant-region primer covering TRBC1 and TRBC2. Four rounds of PCR amplified the ligated cDNA using nested alpha and beta constant-region primers plus SP2. TCRdb itself ran the UMI-ligation and nested PCR reads through MiXCR, one entry per CDR3 protein. Of about 150,000 distinct CDR3 sequences in the sample, roughly 22% are singletons; the top ten hold approximately 0.1%. What was sequenced was naive CD4+ T cells from blood. Source of these receptors: a human donor in good health.

CDR3 sequence reads: CASRFRVNTEAFF. Here the CDR3 DNA reads TGTGCCAGCAGGTTCAGAGTCAACACTGAAGCTTTCTTT. The chain combines TRBV12-3 or TRBV12-4 with TRBJ1-1, with D unresolved. The ends were cut back, 6 bases at V and 2 bases at J, with 10 bases in the middle. The CDR3 is made up of 13 amino acids.

The CDR3 sequence: CATGSQGSETQYF. CDR3 nucleotides: TGTGCCACCGGATCACAGGGGAGCGAGACCCAGTACTTC. The chain couples TRBV10-3 to TRBJ2-5; TRBD1 aligns across 7 bases. With 10 bases clipped from V and 5 bases from J, the junction kept 10 bases outside the gene matches. This CDR3 is built from 13 residues. CDR1 is ENHRY and CDR2 is SYGVKD in the germline V gene.

CDR3 protein: CASSKPGGQDNSPLHF. CDR3 nucleotides: TGTGCCAGCAGCAAACCGGGTGGACAGGATAATTCACCCCTCCACTTT. V and J are TRBV21-1 and TRBJ1-6; the D segment call TRBD1 is taken from the table without a DNA check. TRBV21-1 is marked as a pseudogene. CDR3 size: 16 residues.

The J gene is TRBJ2-1, the V gene TRBV5-4; 11 bases agree with TRBD2. This CDR3 is built from 15 residues. V lost 4 bases to trimming and J lost 4 bases; unmatched junction nucleotides: 4. Germline CDR1 SGHNT, CDR2 YYREEE (reference sequence). CDR3 sequence (DNA): TGTGCCAGCAGCGATACTAGCGGGAGTTACAATGAGCAGTTCTTC. Encoded protein: CASSDTSGSYNEQFF.

This clonotype appeared many times. V usage is TRBV28 and J usage is TRBJ2-3; D gene uncertain. V lost 3 bases and J lost 5, with 9 bases in between. Germline CDR1 MDHEN, CDR2 SYDVKM. This CDR3 comprises 13 residues. The CDR3 spells CASSFPHRDTQYF. The CDR3 DNA reads as TGTGCCAGCAGTTTTCCTCATAGAGATACGCAGTATTTT.

The chain links TRBV20-1 to TRBJ2-7, with TRBD1 identical over 7 bases. V lost 6 bases, J lost 7 bases, and 9 bases stayed unmatched. The CDR3 runs 12 residues. Per germline, CDR1 DFQATT and CDR2 SNEGSKA (reference sequence). This CDR3 is CSARQGVGEQYF. In DNA form, the CDR3 reads TGCAGTGCCCGGCAGGGGGTGGGAGAGCAGTACTTC.

The chain is built from TRBV6-5 and TRBJ1-5, with 8 bases fitting TRBD1. Germline CDR1 is MNHEY and CDR2 is SVGAGI. The V segment lost 6 bases and the J segment 6 bases; nucleotides outside the gene matches: 7. This CDR3 is 14 amino acids long. The DNA of the CDR3 is TGTGCCAGCAGACCCGACAGGGGAGCTCAGCCCCAGCATTTT. Its translation: CASRPDRGAQPQHF.

This clonotype was counted only a few times. The rearrangement links TRBV29-1 to TRBJ2-4; 8 nucleotides align to TRBD2. CDR1 SQVTM and CDR2 ANQGSEA come from the germline V gene. J lost 9 bases, V lost 4 bases, and 2 bases had no gene match. This CDR3 spans 11 amino acids. The CDR3 loop reads CSVAGGSIQYF. In DNA, the CDR3 is TGCAGCGTTGCGGGGGGGAGCATTCAGTACTTC.

This clonotype was detected a few times. This chain links TRBV28 with TRBJ2-1; TRBD2 is a possible D gene (7 bases). The CDR3 length is 11 residues. Germline V gene data show CDR1 as MDHEN and CDR2 as SYDVKM. V lost 11 bases and J lost 10, with 15 bases in between. CDR3 DNA sequence: TGTGCCGTCGGAGGGGGGGGGGAGCAGTTCTTC. This translates into CAVGGGGEQFF.

The chain employs TRBV6-6 and TRBJ1-5; the D gene is possibly TRBD1 (5 bases). Trimming cost V 7 bases and J 1 base, with 8 bases left between them. Looked up from germline, CDR1 is MNHNY and CDR2 is SVGAGI (reference sequence). There are 13 residues in the CDR3. This CDR3 is CASKWGSNQPQHF. The DNA for the CDR3 is TGTGCCAGCAAATGGGGGAGCAATCAGCCCCAGCATTTT.

This clonotype appeared a few times. The DNA of the CDR3 is TGCGCCAGCAGCCAAGAGACAGAATTCTATGGCTACACCTTC. It encodes CASSQETEFYGYTF. The V call is TRBV4-3, the J call TRBJ1-2; TRBD1 might be the D (5 bases). Germline V gene sequence: CDR1 LGHNA, CDR2 YSLEER. This CDR3 spans 14 amino acids. V was clipped by 0 bases and J by 4 bases, with 9 bases between them.

This clonotype was detected ten times or more. The CDR3 here is CATSDRTADVGDTQYF. CDR3 sequence (DNA): TGTGCCACCAGTGACCGGACTGCCGATGTAGGGGATACGCAGTATTTT. The genes are TRBV24-1 and TRBJ2-3, with D maybe TRBD2 (5 bases). The V end was cut by 4 bases, the J end by 6 bases, with 19 bases between. From germline, CDR1 is KGHDR and CDR2 SFDVKD. The CDR3 consists of 16 residues.

This clonotype came up a few times. This chain uses TRBV5-1 with TRBJ1-1; 8 nucleotides agree with TRBD1. V dropped 4 bases and J dropped 7; count of bases not matched to a gene: 12. This CDR3 is 15 amino acids long. Germline values: CDR1 SGHRS, CDR2 YFSETQ. The CDR3: CASSARGQGLDEAFF. In nucleotides, the CDR3 is TGCGCCAGCAGCGCCCGTGGACAGGGCCTGGATGAAGCTTTCTTT.

This rearrangement joins TRBV3-1 to TRBJ2-1, with 12 bases aligning to TRBD2. This CDR3 is 16 amino acids long. The germline CDR1 and CDR2 sequences are LGHDT and YNNKEL (reference sequence). V was pared by 1 base and J by 5 bases, with 3 bases of the junction left unmatched. CDR3 sequence reads: CASSQGRTSGNNEQFF. CDR3 DNA: TGTGCCAGCAGCCAAGGACGGACTAGCGGGAACAATGAGCAGTTCTTC.

The chain combines TRBV5-6 with TRBJ1-2; D remains ambiguous. Looked up from germline, CDR1 is SGHDT and CDR2 is YYEEEE. The CDR3 sequence is 14 residues long. Trimming removed 6 bases at V and 9 bases at J, with 21 bases between. CDR3 sequence (DNA): TGTGCCAGCACCCCAACTGAGAGCCCGATGCGCTACACCTTC. Its protein is CASTPTESPMRYTF.

The V call is TRBV7-2, the J call TRBJ1-4; tentative D call: TRBD1 (6 bases). V was pared by 5 bases and J by 3 bases, with 10 bases between. CDR3 length equals 14 residues. Germline values: CDR1 SGHTA, CDR2 FQGNSA. CDR3 bases: TGTGCCAGCAGCCTGGGACATCCTAATGAAAAACTGTTTTTT. Its protein product is CASSLGHPNEKLFF.

The chain couples TRBV6-5 to TRBJ2-1, with D tentatively TRBD2 (6 bases). From germline, CDR1 is MNHEY and CDR2 SVGAGI. V dropped 0 bases and J dropped 2 bases, with 8 bases sitting between them. The CDR3 extends over 15 amino acids. The CDR3 spells CASSYSREAYNEQFF. The CDR3 DNA reads TGTGCCAGCAGTTACTCGAGGGAGGCCTACAATGAGCAGTTCTTC.

The rearrangement links TRBV20-1 to TRBJ2-7; 10 bases align to TRBD2. The germline V gene encodes CDR1 DFQATT and CDR2 SNEGSKA (reference sequence). The CDR3 runs to 14 residues. V lost 1 base to trimming and J lost 3 bases; unmatched junction nucleotides: 3. CDR3 amino acids: CSARVPSGSYEQYF. Here the CDR3 DNA reads TGCAGTGCTAGAGTGCCTAGCGGGAGCTACGAGCAGTACTTC.

This chain connects TRBV7-8 to TRBJ1-5; the match to TRBD1 covers 10 bases. Germline V gives CDR1 SGHVS, CDR2 FQNEAQ. V was clipped by 4 bases and J by 4 bases; unmatched bases: 7. The length of the CDR3 is 16 residues. CDR3 sequence (DNA): TGTGCCAGCAGCTCCCCGCCGGGACAGGGGAATCAGCCCCAGCATTTT. Translation: CASSSPPGQGNQPQHF.

This clonotype was seen more than once but under ten times. The chain employs TRBV7-7 and TRBJ2-1; D might be TRBD1 (5 bases). V was clipped by 3 bases and J by 6 bases, with 15 bases between them. This CDR3 has 15 amino acids. In germline, CDR1 is SSHAT, CDR2 FNYEAQ (reference sequence). The CDR3 protein is CASSFSRVDINEQFF. In DNA, the CDR3 is TGTGCCAGCAGCTTTTCCAGGGTAGATATCAATGAGCAGTTCTTC.

This sequence joins TRBV29-1 and TRBJ1-3; D is unclear. Deletions cut 4 bases from V and 0 bases from J, with 16 bases between. Looked up from germline, CDR1 is SQVTM and CDR2 is ANQGSEA. CDR3 length: 16 residues. This CDR3 is CSVAGQQAVSGNTIYF. The CDR3 DNA follows: TGCAGCGTTGCCGGGCAGCAGGCCGTCTCTGGAAACACCATATATTTT.

The sample holds a few counts of this clonotype. CDR3 in DNA: TGTGCCAGCAGCTTACCCTCGGATTCACCCCTCCACTTT. Its protein is CASSLPSDSPLHF. V usage is TRBV7-9 and J usage is TRBJ1-6; D not resolved. This CDR3 spans 13 amino acids. Looked up from germline, CDR1 is SEHNR and CDR2 is FQNEAQ (reference sequence). V shed 2 bases and J shed 8 bases, with 7 bases lying between them.

The chain couples TRBV7-2 to TRBJ1-1; 7 bases fit TRBD1. Germline CDR1 is SGHTA and CDR2 is FQGNSA. The V segment lost 5 bases and the J segment 7 bases; nucleotides outside the gene matches: 7. The CDR3 totals 13 residues. DNA of the CDR3: TGTGCCAGCAGCCACGGGACAGTTGATGAAGCTTTCTTT. Protein: CASSHGTVDEAFF.

J is TRBJ2-1 and V is TRBV18; the D is unclear. Germline V CDR1 and CDR2: KGHSH, LQKENI. V was cut by 2 bases and J by 7 bases, with 9 bases left in between. The CDR3 runs 13 residues. The chain's CDR3 is CASSPSLGNEQFF. In DNA form, the CDR3 reads TGTGCCAGCTCACCATCTCTAGGGAATGAGCAGTTCTTC. The full variable domain, with the rest looked up from reference TRBV18 and TRBJ2-1, is NAGVMQNPRHLVRRRGQEARLRCSPMKGHSHVYWYRQLPEEGLKFMVYLQKENIIDESGMPKERFSAEFPKEGPSILRIQQVVRGDSAAYFCASSPSLGNEQFFGPGTRLTVL.

The chain has TRBV29-1 and TRBJ1-3; D is uncertain. Germline V gives CDR1 SQVTM, CDR2 ANQGSEA. With 3 bases removed from V and 1 base from J, the gap between germline ends came to 7 bases. This CDR3 has 13 residues. The CDR3 coding sequence is TGCAGCGTTGAGGCGGAGTCTGGAAACACCATATATTTT. Translated, it gives CSVEAESGNTIYF.

The chain combines TRBV7-3 with TRBJ2-6; a weak D match, TRBD1 (5 bases). V was clipped by 4 bases and J by 2 bases, with 12 bases between them. The germline V gene encodes CDR1 SGHTA and CDR2 FQGTGA. CDR3 length equals 16 residues. The CDR3 coding sequence is TGTGCCAGCAGCTCCCAGGGCCTCACTGGGGCCAACGTCCTGACTTTC. Translated, it gives CASSSQGLTGANVLTF.

This clonotype was recorded a few times. The V call is TRBV25-1, the J call TRBJ2-1; 14 nucleotides line up with TRBD2. V gave up 4 bases and J gave up 1 base; unmatched junction bases: 6. The CDR3 extends over 18 amino acids. Germline assignment: CDR1 MGHDK and CDR2 SYGVNS. The CDR3 DNA reads TGTGCCAGCAGTGGACTAGCGGGAGGGCCTGAGTCCTACAATGAGCAGTTCTTC. It yields the protein CASSGLAGGPESYNEQFF.